This T cell receptor beta chain was found in a study of cytomegalovirus exposure and HLA in healthy donors. PCR amplification relied on 60 Vbeta primers (plus 13 Jbeta primers). This table comes from immunoSEQ multiplex PCR, and its TCRdb copy is limited to in-frame clones, with some not included. The data hold 150,000 to 200,000 clones, with about 69% observed a single time. Germline V CDR1 and CDR2: SGHTA, FQGNSA. The CDR3 runs to 15 residues. V was shortened by 2 bases and J by 2 bases, with 10 bases between the two germline ends. The chain links TRBV7-2 to TRBJ2-1, with D perhaps matching TRBD1 (5 bases). What was sequenced was PBMCs. The origin of this receptor is a male donor in good health and CMV-seronegative. The CDR3 coding sequence is TGTGCCAGCAGCTTAATACAGGTTGCCTACAATGAGCAGTTCTTC. Its protein product is CASSLIQVAYNEQFF.